Listed here is a single T cell receptor beta chain. The data were obtained in a study of technical replicates of blood from a handful of donors. This CDR3 contains 13 residues. The V end was cut by 4 bases, the J end by 6 bases, with 12 bases between. CDR1 and CDR2 from the germline V gene are MGHRA and YSYEKL. Data came from immunoSEQ multiplex PCR; TCRdb stores just in-frame clones and leaves some out. Seen here are fewer than 100,000 clones, nearly 98% observed once, and the top ten hold almost 0.3%. The rearrangement links TRBV4-1 to TRBJ1-1; perhaps TRBD1 as D (6 bases). The source is a human donor in good health. Sequencing input: T cells isolated from PBMCs. The CDR3 is CASSLTGRAEAFF. DNA of the CDR3: TGCGCCAGCAGCCTCACAGGGAGGGCTGAAGCTTTCTTT.